Reported below is one T cell receptor (beta chain). This entry belongs to a study of blood T cell repertoires in COVID-19. This CDR3 has 19 residues. Unmatched junction bases numbered 12, after V lost 4 bases and J lost 3 bases. CDR1 and CDR2 (germline): MNHNS, SASEGT. In the authors' methods: Amplification of reference gene primers was used by the study to estimate nucleated cell counts. TCRdb's copy holds only in-frame clones and misses some; the assay was immunoSEQ multiplex PCR. The V and J calls and clone size were taken over from that table, and D and trimming were inferred from the DNA. The sample lists roughly 190,000 clones; around 90% were seen once.

The J gene is TRBJ2-1, the V gene TRBV6-1, with 13 bases lining up with TRBD2. The source of this sequence is a man over 45 with acute or convalescent COVID-19. Specimen: peripheral blood. CDR3 DNA sequence: TGTGCCAGCAGTGGGGGACTAGCGGGACCCGCGGCCTTCTACAATGAGCAGTTCTTC. Translated: CASSGGLAGPAAFYNEQFF.